These T cell receptor beta chains were read from a single sample in a study of T-cell memory formation after mild COVID-19. TCRdb used MiXCR to reprocess the 5' RACE reads, holding one entry per CDR3 protein. The sample records about 350,000 distinct CDR3 sequences, roughly 13% being singletons. Sequenced material: PBMCs or a T cell subset sorted from them (not recorded which). These receptors all stem from a man younger than 30 who had mild COVID-19 (a few samples of this study predate the infection). Cell type and time point are not known. Each CDR3 is given with its conserved first and last residue. Fields, in order: D gene, clone size, V gene, J gene, CDR3 protein, CDR3 DNA. A D gene is named only where the DNA matches it firmly. Part of the rows lack a size; the others show once, few, many or a class for expanded clones.

d_call: .; clone_size: many; v_call: TRBV20-1; j_call: TRBJ1-2; cdr3_aa: CSARDPEYYGYTF; cdr3_nt: TGCAGTGCTAGAGATCCCGAATACTATGGCTACACCTTC
d_call: .; clone_size: .; v_call: TRBV4-3; j_call: TRBJ1-6; cdr3_aa: CASSQEASRDSPLHF; cdr3_nt: TGCGCCAGCAGCCAAGAGGCCTCGAGGGATTCACCCCTCCACTTT
d_call: .; clone_size: .; v_call: TRBV16; j_call: TRBJ1-4; cdr3_aa: CASRQTSGEDEKLFF; cdr3_nt: TGTGCCAGCAGACAAACATCCGGGGAGGATGAAAAACTGTTTTTT
d_call: .; clone_size: few; v_call: TRBV12-3/TRBV12-4; j_call: TRBJ2-3; cdr3_aa: CASRLGGGDTQYF; cdr3_nt: TGTGCCAGCAGACTAGGGGGGGGAGATACGCAGTATTTT
d_call: .; clone_size: .; v_call: TRBV7-2; j_call: TRBJ2-5; cdr3_aa: CASSYYSGARWETQYF; cdr3_nt: TGTGCCAGCAGCTACTACTCAGGGGCCCGTTGGGAGACCCAGTACTTC
d_call: .; clone_size: many; v_call: TRBV7-9; j_call: TRBJ2-7; cdr3_aa: CASSFQGGFYEQYF; cdr3_nt: TGTGCCAGCAGCTTTCAGGGGGGCTTTTACGAGCAGTACTTC
d_call: TRBD2; clone_size: .; v_call: TRBV12-3/TRBV12-4; j_call: TRBJ2-7; cdr3_aa: CASSPPRLALPYEQYF; cdr3_nt: TGTGCCAGCAGCCCCCCCCGACTAGCGCTCCCCTACGAGCAGTACTTC
d_call: TRBD1; clone_size: few; v_call: TRBV6-2/TRBV6-3; j_call: TRBJ2-3; cdr3_aa: CASSNPGQGGVDTQYF; cdr3_nt: TGTGCCAGCAGTAACCCGGGACAGGGTGGAGTAGATACGCAGTATTTT
d_call: TRBD2; clone_size: few; v_call: TRBV4-3; j_call: TRBJ2-1; cdr3_aa: CASSPRTSLTYNEQFF; cdr3_nt: TGCGCCAGCAGCCCCCGGACTAGCCTCACCTACAATGAGCAGTTCTTC
d_call: .; clone_size: .; v_call: TRBV20-1; j_call: TRBJ1-2; cdr3_aa: CSALTANYGYTF; cdr3_nt: TGCAGTGCTTTGACAGCTAACTATGGCTACACCTTC
d_call: TRBD2; clone_size: .; v_call: TRBV15; j_call: TRBJ2-3; cdr3_aa: CATSRTSGRADTQYF; cdr3_nt: TGTGCCACCAGCAGAACTAGCGGTCGTGCAGATACGCAGTATTTT
d_call: .; clone_size: many; v_call: TRBV18; j_call: TRBJ2-2; cdr3_aa: CASSQAGELFF; cdr3_nt: TGTGCCAGCTCACAGGCCGGGGAGCTGTTTTTT
d_call: TRBD1; clone_size: .; v_call: TRBV6-7; j_call: TRBJ1-2; cdr3_aa: CASRGQRRWGYTF; cdr3_nt: TGTGCCAGCAGGGGACAGCGGAGATGGGGCTACACCTTC
d_call: TRBD2; clone_size: many; v_call: TRBV25-1; j_call: TRBJ2-1; cdr3_aa: CASSATSGEQFF; cdr3_nt: TGTGCCAGCAGTGCCACTAGCGGGGAGCAGTTCTTC
d_call: TRBD2; clone_size: few; v_call: TRBV5-6; j_call: TRBJ2-7; cdr3_aa: CASSYPGGGSSYEQYF; cdr3_nt: TGTGCCAGCAGCTATCCCGGGGGGGGCTCCTCCTACGAGCAGTACTTC
d_call: .; clone_size: many; v_call: TRBV5-1; j_call: TRBJ2-1; cdr3_aa: CASSLAAGSYNEQFF; cdr3_nt: TGCGCCAGCAGCTTAGCGGCTGGCTCCTACAATGAGCAGTTCTTC
d_call: TRBD1; clone_size: .; v_call: TRBV7-9; j_call: TRBJ2-7; cdr3_aa: CASSSTRTGGDEQYF; cdr3_nt: TGTGCCAGCAGCTCCACCCGGACAGGAGGCGACGAGCAGTACTTC
d_call: .; clone_size: few; v_call: TRBV28; j_call: TRBJ2-1; cdr3_aa: CASSPKGSSYNEQFF; cdr3_nt: TGTGCCAGCAGTCCAAAGGGGAGCTCCTACAATGAGCAGTTCTTC
d_call: .; clone_size: many; v_call: TRBV20-1; j_call: TRBJ2-3; cdr3_aa: CSASGRSSTDTQYF; cdr3_nt: TGCAGTGCGTCCGGACGATCTAGCACAGATACGCAGTATTTT
d_call: TRBD1; clone_size: .; v_call: TRBV25-1; j_call: TRBJ1-5; cdr3_aa: CASSGGQGGGQPQHF; cdr3_nt: TGTGCCAGCAGTGGGGGACAGGGAGGGGGGCAGCCCCAGCATTTT
d_call: TRBD2; clone_size: few; v_call: TRBV28; j_call: TRBJ2-1; cdr3_aa: CASRLGGAIYNEQFF; cdr3_nt: TGTGCCAGCAGGCTCGGGGGGGCCATCTACAATGAGCAGTTCTTC
d_call: TRBD1; clone_size: few; v_call: TRBV30; j_call: TRBJ2-7; cdr3_aa: CAWSIQGAGFEQYF; cdr3_nt: TGTGCCTGGAGTATACAGGGGGCCGGGTTCGAGCAGTACTTC
d_call: .; clone_size: .; v_call: TRBV7-8; j_call: TRBJ2-3; cdr3_aa: CASSPRVASTDTQYF; cdr3_nt: TGTGCCAGCAGCCCACGTGTGGCTAGCACAGATACGCAGTATTTT
d_call: .; clone_size: many; v_call: TRBV10-3; j_call: TRBJ2-7; cdr3_aa: CAISESDSSYEQYF; cdr3_nt: TGTGCCATCAGTGAGTCGGACAGCTCCTACGAGCAGTACTTC
d_call: .; clone_size: .; v_call: TRBV7-8; j_call: TRBJ1-6; cdr3_aa: CASSLSPGPRNSPLHF; cdr3_nt: TGTGCCAGCAGCTTAAGCCCGGGACCGCGGAATTCACCCCTCCACTTT
d_call: .; clone_size: few; v_call: TRBV29-1; j_call: TRBJ2-1; cdr3_aa: CSVAQGTSYNEQFF; cdr3_nt: TGCAGCGTTGCGCAGGGGACCTCCTACAATGAGCAGTTCTTC
d_call: TRBD1; clone_size: .; v_call: TRBV4-2; j_call: TRBJ1-4; cdr3_aa: CASSPDRGRPNEKLFF; cdr3_nt: TGTGCCAGCAGCCCGGACAGGGGGCGTCCTAATGAAAAACTGTTTTTT
d_call: .; clone_size: .; v_call: TRBV7-9; j_call: TRBJ2-3; cdr3_aa: CASSLDGRGVDTQYF; cdr3_nt: TGTGCCAGCAGCTTAGACGGGCGGGGCGTAGATACGCAGTATTTT
d_call: .; clone_size: .; v_call: TRBV7-2; j_call: TRBJ2-2; cdr3_aa: CASSPEGTGELFF; cdr3_nt: TGTGCCAGCAGCCCAGAAGGCACCGGGGAGCTGTTTTTT
d_call: TRBD2; clone_size: few; v_call: TRBV6-2/TRBV6-3; j_call: TRBJ2-1; cdr3_aa: CASSPQRGGLGEQFF; cdr3_nt: TGTGCCAGCAGTCCCCAGCGGGGGGGCTTAGGTGAGCAGTTCTTC
d_call: TRBD1; clone_size: .; v_call: TRBV2; j_call: TRBJ1-5; cdr3_aa: CASSGDRASNQPQHF; cdr3_nt: TGTGCCAGCAGTGGGGACAGGGCCAGCAATCAGCCCCAGCATTTT
d_call: .; clone_size: many; v_call: TRBV20-1; j_call: TRBJ2-5; cdr3_aa: CSPELQETQYF; cdr3_nt: TGCAGTCCTGAGTTACAAGAGACCCAGTACTTC
d_call: .; clone_size: .; v_call: TRBV10-3; j_call: TRBJ2-7; cdr3_aa: CAISANYEQYF; cdr3_nt: TGTGCCATCAGTGCCAACTACGAGCAGTACTTC
d_call: TRBD1; clone_size: .; v_call: TRBV7-2; j_call: TRBJ1-6; cdr3_aa: CASSLGRGYNSPLHF; cdr3_nt: TGTGCCAGCAGCTTAGGCAGGGGGTATAATTCACCCCTCCACTTT
d_call: .; clone_size: few; v_call: TRBV4-3; j_call: TRBJ1-1; cdr3_aa: CASSQDDSRYTEAFF; cdr3_nt: TGCGCCAGCAGCCAAGATGACAGCAGGTACACTGAAGCTTTCTTT
d_call: .; clone_size: many; v_call: TRBV18; j_call: TRBJ1-1; cdr3_aa: CASSPQTGLGNTEAFF; cdr3_nt: TGTGCCAGCTCACCACAAACAGGGCTGGGTAACACTGAAGCTTTCTTT
d_call: TRBD2; clone_size: few; v_call: TRBV7-2; j_call: TRBJ2-5; cdr3_aa: CASSITAGGQETQYF; cdr3_nt: TGTGCCAGCAGCATCACAGCGGGGGGGCAAGAGACCCAGTACTTC
d_call: .; clone_size: many; v_call: TRBV20-1; j_call: TRBJ2-2; cdr3_aa: CSAREINTGELFF; cdr3_nt: TGCAGTGCTAGAGAGATTAACACCGGGGAGCTGTTTTTT
d_call: .; clone_size: few; v_call: TRBV7-2; j_call: TRBJ2-2; cdr3_aa: CASSTQTTNTGELFF; cdr3_nt: TGTGCCAGCAGCACCCAAACGACAAACACCGGGGAGCTGTTTTTT
d_call: .; clone_size: many; v_call: TRBV5-1; j_call: TRBJ2-5; cdr3_aa: CASSLVGGQETQYF; cdr3_nt: TGCGCCAGCAGCTTGGTTGGGGGACAAGAGACCCAGTACTTC
d_call: TRBD1; clone_size: many; v_call: TRBV7-9; j_call: TRBJ1-3; cdr3_aa: CASSLTGGTGNTIYF; cdr3_nt: TGTGCCAGCAGCCTGACAGGGGGCACTGGAAACACCATATATTTT
d_call: .; clone_size: many; v_call: TRBV18; j_call: TRBJ2-3; cdr3_aa: CASSRDDTQYF; cdr3_nt: TGTGCCAGCTCAAGAGACGATACGCAGTATTTT
d_call: TRBD2; clone_size: .; v_call: TRBV18; j_call: TRBJ2-3; cdr3_aa: CASSPPRGGSDTQYF; cdr3_nt: TGTGCCAGCTCACCACCGCGGGGGGGATCGGATACGCAGTATTTT
d_call: TRBD1; clone_size: few; v_call: TRBV4-1; j_call: TRBJ1-2; cdr3_aa: CASSQGQQYGYTF; cdr3_nt: TGCGCCAGCAGCCAGGGACAGCAATATGGCTACACCTTC
d_call: .; clone_size: few; v_call: TRBV11-2; j_call: TRBJ2-3; cdr3_aa: CASSLDASGSYF; cdr3_nt: TGTGCCAGCAGCTTAGACGCCAGTGGATCCTATTTT
d_call: .; clone_size: .; v_call: TRBV6-6; j_call: TRBJ1-6; cdr3_aa: CASSATRNSYNSPLHF; cdr3_nt: TGTGCCAGCAGTGCGACCAGGAACTCCTATAATTCACCCCTCCACTTT
d_call: .; clone_size: few; v_call: TRBV5-1; j_call: TRBJ2-5; cdr3_aa: CASSLYNEETQYF; cdr3_nt: TGCGCCAGCAGCTTGTATAACGAGGAGACCCAGTACTTC
d_call: TRBD1; clone_size: .; v_call: TRBV12-3/TRBV12-4; j_call: TRBJ2-5; cdr3_aa: CASSSAGTGPMETQYF; cdr3_nt: TGTGCCAGCAGTTCCGCCGGGACAGGGCCGATGGAGACCCAGTACTTC
d_call: .; clone_size: .; v_call: TRBV6-1; j_call: TRBJ1-1; cdr3_aa: CAYRANTEAFF; cdr3_nt: TGTGCCTACCGGGCGAACACTGAAGCTTTCTTT
d_call: .; clone_size: .; v_call: TRBV11-2; j_call: TRBJ2-1; cdr3_aa: CASSLENRDNEQFF; cdr3_nt: TGTGCCAGCAGCTTAGAGAATCGAGACAATGAGCAGTTCTTC
d_call: TRBD2; clone_size: few; v_call: TRBV9; j_call: TRBJ2-3; cdr3_aa: CASSVFAGGLADTQYF; cdr3_nt: TGTGCCAGCAGCGTTTTTGCGGGGGGGCTCGCAGATACGCAGTATTTT
d_call: .; clone_size: few; v_call: TRBV4-3; j_call: TRBJ1-1; cdr3_aa: CASSQDRWVSTEAFF; cdr3_nt: TGCGCCAGCAGCCAAGATCGTTGGGTGAGCACTGAAGCTTTCTTT
d_call: TRBD2; clone_size: .; v_call: TRBV4-3; j_call: TRBJ2-3; cdr3_aa: CASSQEGTSGGSTDTQYF; cdr3_nt: TGCGCCAGCAGCCAAGAAGGGACTAGCGGGGGAAGCACAGATACGCAGTATTTT
d_call: .; clone_size: .; v_call: TRBV5-1; j_call: TRBJ2-1; cdr3_aa: CASSGVAGPYNEQFF; cdr3_nt: TGCGCCAGCAGTGGTGTCGCGGGGCCCTACAATGAGCAGTTCTTC
d_call: TRBD2; clone_size: many; v_call: TRBV3-1; j_call: TRBJ2-5; cdr3_aa: CASSPTSGGLQETQYF; cdr3_nt: TGTGCCAGCAGCCCCACTAGCGGGGGGCTCCAAGAGACCCAGTACTTC
d_call: TRBD2; clone_size: .; v_call: TRBV7-2; j_call: TRBJ2-7; cdr3_aa: CASSFAGGHEQYF; cdr3_nt: TGTGCCAGCAGCTTCGCGGGGGGGCATGAGCAGTACTTC
d_call: .; clone_size: .; v_call: TRBV20-1; j_call: TRBJ1-1; cdr3_aa: CSAREGPTEAFF; cdr3_nt: TGCAGTGCTAGAGAGGGTCCCACTGAAGCTTTCTTT
d_call: .; clone_size: few; v_call: TRBV6-5; j_call: TRBJ2-3; cdr3_aa: CASSYWEGTDTQYF; cdr3_nt: TGTGCCAGCAGTTATTGGGAGGGCACAGATACGCAGTATTTT
d_call: TRBD1; clone_size: .; v_call: TRBV6-5; j_call: TRBJ1-2; cdr3_aa: CASSYSGQHYGYTF; cdr3_nt: TGTGCCAGCAGTTACTCGGGACAGCACTATGGCTACACCTTC
d_call: TRBD2; clone_size: .; v_call: TRBV5-1; j_call: TRBJ2-1; cdr3_aa: CASSLVGLAGVPYNEQFF; cdr3_nt: TGCGCCAGCAGCTTGGTAGGATTGGCGGGGGTCCCTTACAATGAGCAGTTCTTC